This TCR beta chain was captured by sequencing in a study of shared clonotypes between healthy human individuals (dated by TCRdb to 2019 to 2021). Regarding the complete study: The cohort comprised a couple of women and a few men aged 18 to 49 years. Blood TCR repertoires of five healthy adults were deeply sequenced to estimate repertoire size and the extent of clonotype sharing between individuals. Leukapheresis yielded between about 0.9 and 9.5 billion PBMCs per donor. For each donor, CD4 naive and CD4 memory were each given three plates, CD8 naive was given two plates, and CD8 memory was given one plate. Libraries were prepared and TCR repertoires were sequenced by different laboratories using diverse techniques, in order to increase sequencing depth and limit assay-specific biases. Results the study describes overall, beyond this receptor: Even with the large sequencing depth, rarefaction of the sorted-subset datasets indicated that sequencing was incomplete. Pairwise subsampling led to the expectation that sequencing depth would affect the degree of clonotype sharing among donors. Across a handful of donors, 5% to 6% of naive CD4, 3.5% of naive CD8, 2% to 2.5% of memory CD4, and approximately 0.42% of memory CD8 clonotypes were shared. Larger estimated clonotype richness was generally found for naive subsets than for memory subsets. The genetic and exposure-history diversity represented was limited by the small number of donors. Sampling was restricted to blood, and TCR repertoires in tissues likely differ from the TCR repertoires found in blood. Clonotypes shared by all four sorted-subset donors showed higher generation probabilities than non-shared clonotypes.

The donors were healthy, HIV-negative adults with no recently reported acute infections or vaccinations. All donors were Caucasian adults living in Nashville, Tennessee, USA. Magnetic negative selection was used to enrich CD4+ T cells, after which naive cells were positively selected on CD45RA and the negative fraction became the memory subset. After blood collection by leukapheresis, PBMCs were isolated using Ficoll-Histopaque density gradient centrifugation and then cryopreserved in the vapor phase of liquid nitrogen. Analytical flow cytometry was used to check the purity and quantity of every magnetically sorted T cell population. Each sorted fraction had its genomic DNA isolated and then quantified by UV absorbance on a Nanodrop 2000c. According to the germline V gene, CDR1 reads MNHEY and CDR2 reads SVGAGI. Inclusive of the bounding cysteine and phenylalanine, the CDR3 is 15 residues long. This entry keeps only the CDR3 DNA: 45 bases, framed from base 1. Compared with germline, V lacks 6 bases and J lacks 1 base; bases without a gene match: 6.

To note about this clone: The antigen it binds to is not known. Base quality data are lacking; no much larger clone is found one base away.

Using the deep immunoSEQ assay, TCR CDR3 regions were amplified from genomic DNA by multiplex PCR. Genomic DNA extracted from each cell subset was distributed evenly over all wells of several immunoSEQ 96-well plates, and each plate served as one replicate. For sorted subsets, approximately 0.2 ug of genomic DNA, equivalent to tens of thousands of T cell genomes, went into each replicate PCR. Purified libraries were quantified with a Qubit 3.0 fluorometer, sized on a Bioanalyzer 2100, and re-quantified with the KAPA Library Quantification kit. Each immunoSEQ 96-well plate was sequenced on its own single-read 150-cycle Illumina NextSeq 550 flow cell. The study's processing was this. Because the immunoSEQ output included only junctional sequences and no quality scores, the filtering could not be the same as the filtering used for full-length reads. To assign V/J genes and CDR3, sequences were annotated against IMGT germline references using PyIR, a Python wrapper for IgBLAST v1.9. Reads with weak V/J assignments (E-value above 1e-6), missing CDR3, stop codons, out-of-frame junctions, or ambiguous translated residues were removed. A V3J clonotype was defined by an identical inferred V gene, J gene, and CDR3 amino acid sequence. Percentage overlap between repertoires was calculated by dividing the number of shared unique clonotypes by the size of the smaller repertoire. RTK rarefaction, the Chao1 estimator, and Recon v2.1 estimates of unobserved clonotypes were used to assess repertoire richness. OLGA was used to compute generation probabilities for all TCRbeta clonotypes that the gDNA method yielded from a handful of donors. This is the immuneACCESS table as TCRdb keeps it, with only in-frame sequences that have V and J called. A part of the clones is gone; compared with another copy, unresolved V genes explain less than half, and the rest is unexplained. The V and J calls and clone size were taken over from that table, and D and trimming were inferred from the DNA. The sample table contains about 990,000 clones; only one count was recorded for approximately 78% of them. Under 0.8% of the sample is held by the ten biggest clonotypes.

This chain joins TRBV6-5 to TRBJ2-7; TRBD1 lines up with 10 middle nucleotides. Material for sequencing was memory CD4+ T cells from PBMCs. The cell subset or site label for this specimen denotes: CD45RA-negative fraction. This sequence was found in a man younger than 35 in good health. Some clones in this sample may be carry-over from other donors' samples. Here is the DNA: TGTGCCAGCAGAGGACAGGGGGGTAGGTCCTACGAGCAGTACTTC. Its translation is CASRGQGGRSYEQYF.